This T cell receptor (beta chain) was obtained from a study of regulatory T cells in long-lasting Graves disease. Building of the TCR beta libraries involved iRepertoire HTBI primers and Arm-PCR of CDR3 regions. In TCRdb, the multiplex PCR reads were re-called with MiXCR into one record per CDR3 protein. In the table there are approximately 500,000 distinct CDR3 sequences, 20% to 25% of which are singletons. Time point: persistent/refractory GD, antithyroid drugs over 5 years with positive TRAb. Researchers made the TCR library from RNA that was extracted from PBMCs. General study results and limits: Thyroid tissue went unstudied; only peripheral blood was examined.

Germline CDR1 reads LNHDA; CDR2 reads SQIVND (reference sequence). The CDR3 sequence is 15 residues long. V lost 3 bases and J lost 6, with 17 bases in between. As concerns this clonotype: No antigen is known for it.

This TCR was recovered from a female donor with Graves disease. The gene calls are TRBV19 and TRBJ1-1, with TRBD1 as a possible D gene (6 bases). Source: peripheral blood mononuclear cells (PBMCs), taken when the disease was refractory, from a patient treated with antithyroid drugs. CDR3 in DNA: TGTGCCAGTAGTATTTGGGGGCTCAGAAGCTCTGAAGCTTTCTTT. Protein sequence: CASSIWGLRSSEAFF.